This section outlines one T cell receptor beta chain sequence together with its context. Antigen unknown. This specimen belongs to a study of T cells expressing NK-cell markers. Study context: Source material for TCR beta repertoires consisted of sorted CD3+CD56+NKG2C+, CD3+CD56+NKG2C- and CD3+CD56-NKG2C+ T cells.

Template switching by 5'RACE with UMIs generated the TCR beta cDNA. TCRdb reprocessed the 5' RACE reads; each CDR3 protein has one entry and no DNA is given. The sample's table shows about 110,000 distinct CDR3 sequences. The CDR3 spans 14 residues. Germline V gene data show CDR1 as MNHEY and CDR2 as SVGAGI. Study-wide results and limits: Dominant NKG2C+ clonotypes made up roughly 1.0-8% of CD8+ T cells in 5 or 6 donors. Questions lingered over whether expanded NKG2C+ T cell clones were HCMV-specific.

Sequencing was carried out using blood T cells: a sorted CD56 or NKG2C T cell subset, CD4+ or CD8+ T cells, or bulk PBMC T cells (not recorded which). The chain carries TRBV6-5 and TRBJ2-3. This sequence originates from a woman between 18 and 75 years old in good health. CDR3 amino acids: CASSYSGGTDTQYF.